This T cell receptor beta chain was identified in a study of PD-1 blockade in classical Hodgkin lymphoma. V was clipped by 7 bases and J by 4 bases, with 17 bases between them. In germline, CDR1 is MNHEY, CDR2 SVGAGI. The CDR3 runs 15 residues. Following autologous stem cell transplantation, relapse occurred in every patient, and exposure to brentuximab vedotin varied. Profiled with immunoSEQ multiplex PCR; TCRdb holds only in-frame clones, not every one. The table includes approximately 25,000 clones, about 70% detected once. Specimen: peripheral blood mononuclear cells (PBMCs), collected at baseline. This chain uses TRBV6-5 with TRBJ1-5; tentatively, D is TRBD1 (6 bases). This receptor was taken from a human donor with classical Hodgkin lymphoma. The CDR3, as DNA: TGTGCCAGCAACCCCACAGGGTCCGGGAATCAGCCCCAGCATTTT. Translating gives CASNPTGSGNQPQHF.